This TCR beta chain is drawn from a study of blood T cell repertoires in COVID-19. Whole-study context: Material from acute and convalescent COVID-19 was sourced from the United States, Italy and Spain. T cells, B-cell-depleted T cells, or PBMCs provided the cDNA or gDNA that served as material.

As handled by the study authors: Counts of nucleated cells, estimated from reference gene primer amplification, were obtained. Data came from immunoSEQ multiplex PCR; TCRdb stores just in-frame clones and leaves some out. That table gives V, J and clone size, and the DNA gave D and trimming. The table records approximately 160,000 clones, around 84% of them present only once. V lost 2 bases and J lost 0; bases outside the gene matches: 4. Germline loops: CDR1 LGHNA, CDR2 YNFKEQ. This CDR3 spans 16 amino acids. The J gene is TRBJ2-3, the V gene TRBV4-2, with 8 bases fitting TRBD2. The clonotype was recovered from an elderly woman with acute or convalescent COVID-19. Sample: peripheral blood. The CDR3 loop reads CASSQSSGTSTDTQYF. CDR3 in DNA: TGTGCCAGCAGCCAAAGTAGCGGGACTAGCACAGATACGCAGTATTTT.